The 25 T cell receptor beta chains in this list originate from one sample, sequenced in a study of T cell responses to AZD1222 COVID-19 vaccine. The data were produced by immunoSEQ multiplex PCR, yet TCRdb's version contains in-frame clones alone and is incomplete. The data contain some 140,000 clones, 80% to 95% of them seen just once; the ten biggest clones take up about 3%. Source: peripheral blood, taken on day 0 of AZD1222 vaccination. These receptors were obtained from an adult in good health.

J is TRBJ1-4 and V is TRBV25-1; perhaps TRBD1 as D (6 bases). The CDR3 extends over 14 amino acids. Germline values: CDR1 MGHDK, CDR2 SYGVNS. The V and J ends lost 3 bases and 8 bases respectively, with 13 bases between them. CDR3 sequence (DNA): TGTGCCAGCAGTGACCGGGACATTAAAGAAAAACTGTTTTTT. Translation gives CASSDRDIKEKLFF.

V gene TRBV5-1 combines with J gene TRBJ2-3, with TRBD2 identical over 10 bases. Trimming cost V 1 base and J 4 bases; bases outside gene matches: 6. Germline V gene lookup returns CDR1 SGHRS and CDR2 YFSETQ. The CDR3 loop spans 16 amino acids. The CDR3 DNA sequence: TGCGCCAGCAGCTTGCCGCTAGCGGGGGTTTCAGATACGCAGTATTTT. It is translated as CASSLPLAGVSDTQYF.

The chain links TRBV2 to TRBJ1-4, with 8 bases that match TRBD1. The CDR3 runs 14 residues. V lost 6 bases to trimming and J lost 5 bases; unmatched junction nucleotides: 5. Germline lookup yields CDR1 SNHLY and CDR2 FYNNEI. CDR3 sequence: CASSLDRGNEKLFF. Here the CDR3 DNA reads TGTGCCAGCAGCCTTGACAGGGGAAATGAAAAACTGTTTTTT.

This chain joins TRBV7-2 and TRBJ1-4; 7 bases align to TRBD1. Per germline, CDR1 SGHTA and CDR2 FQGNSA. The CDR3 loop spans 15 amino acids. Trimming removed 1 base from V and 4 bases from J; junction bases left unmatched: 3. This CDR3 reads CASSLGDRDNEKLFF. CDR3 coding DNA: TGTGCCAGCAGCTTAGGGGACAGAGATAATGAAAAACTGTTTTTT.

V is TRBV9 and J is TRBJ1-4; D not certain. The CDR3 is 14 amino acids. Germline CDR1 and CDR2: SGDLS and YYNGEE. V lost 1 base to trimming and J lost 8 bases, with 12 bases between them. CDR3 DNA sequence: TGTGCCAGCAGCGTAAATGCTCTAGGGGAAAAACTGTTTTTT. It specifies CASSVNALGEKLFF. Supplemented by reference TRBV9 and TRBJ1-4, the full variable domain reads DSGVTQTPKHLITATGQRVTLRCSPRSGDLSVYWYQQSLDQGLQFLIQYYNGEERAKGNILERFSAQQFPDLHSELNLSSLELGDSALYFCASSVNALGEKLFFGSGTQLSVL.

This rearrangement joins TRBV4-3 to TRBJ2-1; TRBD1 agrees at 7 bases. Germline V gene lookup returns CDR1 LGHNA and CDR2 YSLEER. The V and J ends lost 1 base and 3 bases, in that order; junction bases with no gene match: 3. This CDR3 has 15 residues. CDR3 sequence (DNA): TGCGCCAGCAGCCAAGGGGACAGTTTCTACAATGAGCAGTTCTTC. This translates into CASSQGDSFYNEQFF.

The CDR3 is CASGLVRGDVYYGYTF. The CDR3 DNA is TGTGCTAGTGGTTTGGTACGCGGGGATGTTTACTATGGCTACACCTTC. The chain combines TRBV12-5 with TRBJ1-2; D gene uncertain. The germline V gene has CDR1 LGHNT and CDR2 FRNRAP. The CDR3 loop spans 16 amino acids. Trimming left V 0 bases short and J 3 bases short, with 14 bases between.

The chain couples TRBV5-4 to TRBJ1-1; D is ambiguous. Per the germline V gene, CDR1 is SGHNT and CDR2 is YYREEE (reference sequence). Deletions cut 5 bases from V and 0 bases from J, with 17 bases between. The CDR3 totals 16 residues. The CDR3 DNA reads TGTGCCAGCAGATACCTACAAGGCCCCTTGAACACTGAAGCTTTCTTT. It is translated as CASRYLQGPLNTEAFF.

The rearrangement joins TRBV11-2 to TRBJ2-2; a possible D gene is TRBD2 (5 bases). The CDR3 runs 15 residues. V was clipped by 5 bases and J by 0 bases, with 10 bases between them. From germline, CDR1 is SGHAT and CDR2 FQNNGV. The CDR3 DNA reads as TGTGCCAGCAGCGGGGAGTATCCGAACACCGGGGAGCTGTTTTTT. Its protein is CASSGEYPNTGELFF.

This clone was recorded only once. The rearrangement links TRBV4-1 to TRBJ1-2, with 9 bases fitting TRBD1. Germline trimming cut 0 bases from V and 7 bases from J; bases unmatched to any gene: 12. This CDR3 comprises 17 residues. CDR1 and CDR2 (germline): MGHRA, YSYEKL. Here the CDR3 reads CASSQERQGGILGGYTF. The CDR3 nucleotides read TGCGCCAGCAGCCAAGAGCGACAGGGGGGGATCCTCGGTGGCTACACCTTC.

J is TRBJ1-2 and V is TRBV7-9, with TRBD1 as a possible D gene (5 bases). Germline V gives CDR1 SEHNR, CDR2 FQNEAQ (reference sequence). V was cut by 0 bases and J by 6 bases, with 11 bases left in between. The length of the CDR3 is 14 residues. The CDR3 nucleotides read TGTGCCAGCAGCTTAGCCCGGGACGGACATGGCTACACCTTC. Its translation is CASSLARDGHGYTF.

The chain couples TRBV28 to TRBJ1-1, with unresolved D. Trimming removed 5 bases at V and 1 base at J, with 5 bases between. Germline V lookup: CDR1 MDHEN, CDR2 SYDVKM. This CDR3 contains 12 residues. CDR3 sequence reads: CASSPGNTEAFF. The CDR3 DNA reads TGTGCCAGCAGTCCAGGGAACACTGAAGCTTTCTTT.

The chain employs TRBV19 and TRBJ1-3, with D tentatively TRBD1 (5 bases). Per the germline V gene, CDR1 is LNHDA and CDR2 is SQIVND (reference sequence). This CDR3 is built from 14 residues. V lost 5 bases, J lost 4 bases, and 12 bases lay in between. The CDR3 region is CASSPARAGNTIYF. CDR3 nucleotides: TGTGCCAGTAGTCCCGCCAGGGCCGGAAACACCATATATTTT.

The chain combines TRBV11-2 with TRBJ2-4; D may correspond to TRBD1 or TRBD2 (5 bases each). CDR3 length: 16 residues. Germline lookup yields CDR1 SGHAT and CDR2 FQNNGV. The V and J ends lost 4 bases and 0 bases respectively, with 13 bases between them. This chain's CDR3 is CASSSPGRGAKNIQYF. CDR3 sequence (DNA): TGTGCCAGCAGCTCTCCGGGACGGGGAGCCAAAAACATTCAGTACTTC.

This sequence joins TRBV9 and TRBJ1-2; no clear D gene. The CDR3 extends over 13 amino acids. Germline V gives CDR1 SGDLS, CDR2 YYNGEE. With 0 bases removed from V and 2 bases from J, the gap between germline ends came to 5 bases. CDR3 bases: TGTGCCAGCAGCGTAGCCAGGAACTATGGCTACACCTTC. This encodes CASSVARNYGYTF.

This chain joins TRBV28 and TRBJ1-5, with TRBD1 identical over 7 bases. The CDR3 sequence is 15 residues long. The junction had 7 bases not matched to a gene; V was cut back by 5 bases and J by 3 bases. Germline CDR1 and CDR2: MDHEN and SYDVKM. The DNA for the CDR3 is TGTGCCAGCAGTGCCGGGACAGCTAACAATCAGCCCCAGCATTTT. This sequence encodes CASSAGTANNQPQHF. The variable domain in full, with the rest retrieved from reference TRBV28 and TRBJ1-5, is DVKVTQSSRYLVKRTGEKVFLECVQDMDHENMFWYRQDPGLGLRLIYFSYDVKMKEKGDIPEGYSVSREKKERFSLILESASTNQTSMYLCASSAGTANNQPQHFGDGTRLSIL.

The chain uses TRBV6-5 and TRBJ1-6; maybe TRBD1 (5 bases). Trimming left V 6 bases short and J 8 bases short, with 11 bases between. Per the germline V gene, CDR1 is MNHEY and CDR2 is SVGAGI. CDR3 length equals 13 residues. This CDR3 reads CASSQGPYSPLHF. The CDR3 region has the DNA TGTGCCAGCAGCCAGGGCCCTTATTCACCCCTCCACTTT.

The CDR3 DNA sequence: TGCGCCAGCAGCCCCCAAGAGGGGATTGAGGAGCAGTTCTTC. Translating gives CASSPQEGIEEQFF. This chain links TRBV4-1 with TRBJ2-1; D might be TRBD1 or TRBD2, each matching 5 bases. Germline CDR1 is MGHRA and CDR2 is YSYEKL. V was clipped by 4 bases and J by 10 bases, with 17 bases between them. The CDR3 runs to 14 residues.

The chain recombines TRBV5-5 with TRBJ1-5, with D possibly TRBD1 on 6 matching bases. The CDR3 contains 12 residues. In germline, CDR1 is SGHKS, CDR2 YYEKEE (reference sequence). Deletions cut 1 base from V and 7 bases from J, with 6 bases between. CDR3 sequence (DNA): TGTGCCAGCAGCTTGACAGGGCAGCCCCAGCATTTT. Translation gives CASSLTGQPQHF.

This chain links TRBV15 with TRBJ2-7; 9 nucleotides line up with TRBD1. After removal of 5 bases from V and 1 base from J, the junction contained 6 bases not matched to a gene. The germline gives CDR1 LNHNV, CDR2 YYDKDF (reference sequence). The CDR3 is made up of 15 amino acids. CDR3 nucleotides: TGTGCCACCAGCTACGACAGGGGGGGGTCCTACGAGCAGTACTTC. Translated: CATSYDRGGSYEQYF.

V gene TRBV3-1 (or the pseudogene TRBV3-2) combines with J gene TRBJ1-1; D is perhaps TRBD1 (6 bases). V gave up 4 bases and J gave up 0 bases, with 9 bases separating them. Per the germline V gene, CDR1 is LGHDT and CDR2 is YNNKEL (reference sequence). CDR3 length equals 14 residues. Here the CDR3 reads CASSLGTLNTEAFF. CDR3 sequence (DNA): TGTGCCAGCAGCCTCGGGACACTGAACACTGAAGCTTTCTTT.

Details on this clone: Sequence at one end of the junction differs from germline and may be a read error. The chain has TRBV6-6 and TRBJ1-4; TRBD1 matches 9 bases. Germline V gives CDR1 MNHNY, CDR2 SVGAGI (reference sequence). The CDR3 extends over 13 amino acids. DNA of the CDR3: TGTGCCAGCAGTTACTCCCTTAGACAGGGGGGAGTTTTT. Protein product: CASSYSLRQGGVF.

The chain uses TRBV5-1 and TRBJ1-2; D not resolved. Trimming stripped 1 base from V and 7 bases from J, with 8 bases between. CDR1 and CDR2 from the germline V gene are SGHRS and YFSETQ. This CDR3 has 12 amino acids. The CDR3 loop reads CASSLSQTGYTF. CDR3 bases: TGCGCCAGCAGCTTGTCACAGACTGGCTACACCTTC. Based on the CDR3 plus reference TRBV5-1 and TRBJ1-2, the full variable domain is KAGVTQTPRYLIKTRGQQVTLSCSPISGHRSVSWYQQTPGQGLQFLFEYFSETQRNKGNFPGRFSGRQFSNSRSEMNVSTLELGDSALYLCASSLSQTGYTFGSGTRLTVV.

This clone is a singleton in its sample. DNA of the CDR3: TGTGCCAGCAGCGCCAGCGAGCGGTCATACAATGAGCAGTTCTTC. It codes for CASSASERSYNEQFF. The chain recombines TRBV9 with TRBJ2-1, with a weak D call TRBD2 (5 bases). CDR1 and CDR2 (germline): SGDLS, YYNGEE. V was cut by 3 bases and J by 4 bases, with 14 bases left in between. This CDR3 spans 15 amino acids.

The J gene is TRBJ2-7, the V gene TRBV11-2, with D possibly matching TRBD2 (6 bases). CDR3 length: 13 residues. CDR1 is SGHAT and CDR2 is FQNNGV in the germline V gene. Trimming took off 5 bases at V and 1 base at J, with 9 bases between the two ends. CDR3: CASSLGGSYEQYF. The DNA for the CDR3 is TGTGCCAGCAGCCTTGGGGGGTCCTACGAGCAGTACTTC.